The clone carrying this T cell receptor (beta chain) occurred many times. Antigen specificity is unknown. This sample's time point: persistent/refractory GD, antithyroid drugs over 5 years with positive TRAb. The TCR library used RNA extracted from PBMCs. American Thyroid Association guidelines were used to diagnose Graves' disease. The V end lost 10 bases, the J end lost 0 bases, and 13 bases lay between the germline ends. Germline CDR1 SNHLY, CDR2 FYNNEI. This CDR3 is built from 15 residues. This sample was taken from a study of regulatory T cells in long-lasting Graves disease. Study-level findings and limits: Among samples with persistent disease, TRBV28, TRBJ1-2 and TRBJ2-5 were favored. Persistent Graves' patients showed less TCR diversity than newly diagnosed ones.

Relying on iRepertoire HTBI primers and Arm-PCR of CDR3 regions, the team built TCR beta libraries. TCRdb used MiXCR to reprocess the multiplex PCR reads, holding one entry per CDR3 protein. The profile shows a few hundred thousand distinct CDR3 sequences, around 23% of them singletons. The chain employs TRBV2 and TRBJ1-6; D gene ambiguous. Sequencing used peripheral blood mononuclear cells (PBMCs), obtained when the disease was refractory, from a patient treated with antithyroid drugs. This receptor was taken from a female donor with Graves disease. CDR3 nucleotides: TGTGCCACTAAGGCGGAGGGCTCCTATAATTCACCCCTCCACTTT. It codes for CATKAEGSYNSPLHF.